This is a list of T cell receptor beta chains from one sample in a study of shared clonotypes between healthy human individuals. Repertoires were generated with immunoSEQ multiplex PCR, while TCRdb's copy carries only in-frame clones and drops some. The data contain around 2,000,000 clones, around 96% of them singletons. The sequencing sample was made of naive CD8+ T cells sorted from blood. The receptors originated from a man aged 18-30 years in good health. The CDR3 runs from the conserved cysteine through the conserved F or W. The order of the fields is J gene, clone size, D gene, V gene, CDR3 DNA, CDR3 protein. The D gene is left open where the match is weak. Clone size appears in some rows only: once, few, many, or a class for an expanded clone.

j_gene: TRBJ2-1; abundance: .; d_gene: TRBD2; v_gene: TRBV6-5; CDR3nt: TGTGCCAGCAGTTACCCCGGGGGGGCTGGGAATGAGCAGTTCTTC; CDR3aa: CASSYPGGAGNEQFF
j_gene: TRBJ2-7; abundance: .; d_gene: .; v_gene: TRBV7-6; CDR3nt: TGTGCCAGCAGCACAAACCGGGACCACGAGCAGTACTTC; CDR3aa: CASSTNRDHEQYF
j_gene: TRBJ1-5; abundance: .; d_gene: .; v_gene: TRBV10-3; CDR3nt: TGTGCCATCAGTGAAGGGCCGGGTGACGGCAATCAGCCCCAGCATTTT; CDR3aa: CAISEGPGDGNQPQHF
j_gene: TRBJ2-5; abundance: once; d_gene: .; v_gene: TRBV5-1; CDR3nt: TGCGCCAGCAGCTTGGCCGGGGGTCGGGAGACCCAGTACTTC; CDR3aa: CASSLAGGRETQYF
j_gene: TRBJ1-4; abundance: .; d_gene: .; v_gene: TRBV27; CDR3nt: TGTGCCAGCAGTTTAGGGGAAAAACTGTTTTTT; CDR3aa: CASSLGEKLFF
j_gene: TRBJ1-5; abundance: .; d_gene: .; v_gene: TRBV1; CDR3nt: TGCACCAGCAGTCCGAGCCAAGATTCCCGGCAGATAAATCAGCCCCAGCATTTT; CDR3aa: CTSSPSQDSRQINQPQHF
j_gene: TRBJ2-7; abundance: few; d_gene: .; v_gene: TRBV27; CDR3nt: TGTGCCAGCAGTTTAACAGGGATCTACGAGCAGTACTTC; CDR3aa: CASSLTGIYEQYF
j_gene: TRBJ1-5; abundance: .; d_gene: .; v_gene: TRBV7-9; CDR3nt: TGTGCCAGCAGCTTAGCAGGGATTAATCAGCCCCAGCATTTT; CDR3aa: CASSLAGINQPQHF
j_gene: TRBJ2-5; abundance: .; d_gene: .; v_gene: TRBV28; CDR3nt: TGTGCCAGCAGTTTAGCCCCAAAAGAGACCCAGTACTTC; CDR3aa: CASSLAPKETQYF
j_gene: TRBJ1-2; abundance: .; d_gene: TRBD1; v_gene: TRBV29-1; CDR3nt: TGCAGCGGGGGGACAGACTATGGCTACACCTTC; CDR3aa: CSGGTDYGYTF
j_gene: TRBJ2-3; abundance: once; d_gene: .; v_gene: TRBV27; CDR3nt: TGTGCCAGCAGTTCCCTAACAGGCACAGATACGCAGTATTTT; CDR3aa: CASSSLTGTDTQYF
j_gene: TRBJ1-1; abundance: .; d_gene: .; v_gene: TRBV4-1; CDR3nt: TGCGCCAGCAGCCAAGATCGAGGGGGGGGCACTGAAGCTTTCTTT; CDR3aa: CASSQDRGGGTEAFF
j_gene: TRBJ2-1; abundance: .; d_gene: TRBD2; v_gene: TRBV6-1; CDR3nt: TGTGCCAGTGTACGACTAGCAAATGAGCAGTTCTTC; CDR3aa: CASVRLANEQFF
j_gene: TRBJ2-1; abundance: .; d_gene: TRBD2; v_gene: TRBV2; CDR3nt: TGTGCCAGCAGTGATGGACTAGCGGACAATGAGCAGTTCTTC; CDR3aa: CASSDGLADNEQFF
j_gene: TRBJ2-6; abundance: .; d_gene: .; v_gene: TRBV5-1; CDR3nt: TGCGCCAGCGAGGGGGGTACTGGCGCCAACGTCCTGACTTTC; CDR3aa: CASEGGTGANVLTF
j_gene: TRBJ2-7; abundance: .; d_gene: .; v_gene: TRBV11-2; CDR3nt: TGTGCCAGCAGCTTAGGTGGGAGCGGGCATTACGAGCAGTACTTC; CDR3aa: CASSLGGSGHYEQYF
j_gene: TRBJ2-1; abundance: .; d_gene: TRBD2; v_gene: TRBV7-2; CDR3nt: TGTGCCAGCAGCTTCATGCGGGAGGGCCTCGACAATGAGCAGTTCTTC; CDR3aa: CASSFMREGLDNEQFF
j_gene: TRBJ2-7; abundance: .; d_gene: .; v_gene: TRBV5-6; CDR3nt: TGTGCCAGCAGCTCGGGAACGGACAGCTACGAGCAGTACTTC; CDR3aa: CASSSGTDSYEQYF
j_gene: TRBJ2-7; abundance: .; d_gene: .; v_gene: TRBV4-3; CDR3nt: TGCGCCAGCAGCCAAGACCAGGGATCCGAGCAGTACTTC; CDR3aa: CASSQDQGSEQYF
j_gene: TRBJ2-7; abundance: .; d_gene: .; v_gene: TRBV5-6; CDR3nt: TGTGCCAGCAGCTTCGAGTCCTACGAGCAGTACTTC; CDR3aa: CASSFESYEQYF
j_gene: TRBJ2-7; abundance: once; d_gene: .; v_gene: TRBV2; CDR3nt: TGTGCCAGCAGTGAACTTTGGGACGGAGCCTACGAGCAGTACTTC; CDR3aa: CASSELWDGAYEQYF
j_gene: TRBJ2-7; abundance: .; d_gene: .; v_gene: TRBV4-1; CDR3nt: TGCGCCAGCAGCCAAGAGACTAGGGAAAACTACGAGCAGTACTTC; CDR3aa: CASSQETRENYEQYF
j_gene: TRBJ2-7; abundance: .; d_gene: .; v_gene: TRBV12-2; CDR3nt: TGTGCAAGTCGCTTGTTCGTGACGGGGCGGGGGAAGTACGAGCAGTACTTC; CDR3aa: CASRLFVTGRGKYEQYF
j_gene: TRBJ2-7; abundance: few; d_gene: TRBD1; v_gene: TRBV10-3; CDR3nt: TGTGCCACTTGGACAGGGGATTTTCACGAGCAGTACTTC; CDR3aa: CATWTGDFHEQYF
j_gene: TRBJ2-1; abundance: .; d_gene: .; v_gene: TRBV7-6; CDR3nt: TGTGCCAGCAGCTTAATAAGCGATTTTGGCAATGAGCAGTTCTTC; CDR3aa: CASSLISDFGNEQFF
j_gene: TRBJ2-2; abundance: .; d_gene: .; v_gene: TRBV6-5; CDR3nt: TGTGCCAGCAGTTACGGGTTCAACACCGGGGAGCTGTTTTTT; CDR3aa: CASSYGFNTGELFF
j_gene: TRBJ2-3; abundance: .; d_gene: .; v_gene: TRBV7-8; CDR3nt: TGTGCCAGCAGCTTAGGTCCCGACTGGGGTCCGGCAGATACGCAGTATTTT; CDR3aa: CASSLGPDWGPADTQYF
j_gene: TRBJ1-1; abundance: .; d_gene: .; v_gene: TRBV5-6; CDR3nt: TGTGCCAGCAGCTTGGAGATGGGGTTCGCTGAAGCTTTCTTT; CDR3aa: CASSLEMGFAEAFF
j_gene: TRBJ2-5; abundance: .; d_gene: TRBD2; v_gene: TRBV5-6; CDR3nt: TGTGCCAGCAGCTTGGATGCGGGAGAAAAAGAGACCCAGTACTTC; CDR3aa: CASSLDAGEKETQYF
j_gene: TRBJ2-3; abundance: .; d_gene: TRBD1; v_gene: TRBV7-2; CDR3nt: TGTGCCAGCAGATTCGGACAGGGCCCTTACACAGATACGCAGTATTTT; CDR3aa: CASRFGQGPYTDTQYF
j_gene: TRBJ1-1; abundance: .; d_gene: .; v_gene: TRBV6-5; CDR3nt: TGTGCCAGCAGTTACTCGAACGGGAACACTGAAGCTTTCTTT; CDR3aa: CASSYSNGNTEAFF
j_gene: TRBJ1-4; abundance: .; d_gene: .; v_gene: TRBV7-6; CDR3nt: TGTGCCAGCAGCCGGGGACCAACTAATGAAAAACTGTTTTTT; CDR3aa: CASSRGPTNEKLFF
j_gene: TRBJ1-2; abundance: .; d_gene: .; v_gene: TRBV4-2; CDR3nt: TGTGCCAGCAGCCAAGGGACACCTTATGGCTACACCTTC; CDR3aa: CASSQGTPYGYTF
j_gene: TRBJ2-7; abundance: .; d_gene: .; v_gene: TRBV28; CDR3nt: TGTGCCAGCAGTTTTGTGCTGGGGTCCCCGTACGAGCAGTACTTC; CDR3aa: CASSFVLGSPYEQYF
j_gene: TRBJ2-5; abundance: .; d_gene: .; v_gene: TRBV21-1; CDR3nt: TGTGCCAGCAGCGCCAGTATCCGGGAGACCCAGTACTTC; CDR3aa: CASSASIRETQYF
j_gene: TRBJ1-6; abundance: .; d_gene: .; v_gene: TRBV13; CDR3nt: TGTGCCAGCAGCCCGACCGGGCCTACGGGGCCCCTCCACTTT; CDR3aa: CASSPTGPTGPLHF
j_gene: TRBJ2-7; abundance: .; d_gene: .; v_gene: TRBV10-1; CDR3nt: TGCGCCAGCAGTGAGTTAAAAACAGGGACCATATACGAGCAGTACTTC; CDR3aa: CASSELKTGTIYEQYF
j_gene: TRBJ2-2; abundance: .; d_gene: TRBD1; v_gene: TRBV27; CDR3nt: TGTGCCAGCAGTTTTCTCGGGACAGGAGGCACCGGGGAGCTGTTTTTT; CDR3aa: CASSFLGTGGTGELFF
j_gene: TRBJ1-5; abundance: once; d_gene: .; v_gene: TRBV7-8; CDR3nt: TGTGCCAGCAGCCTTAACCTCGACGGGAGTTGGAATCAGCCCCAGCATTTT; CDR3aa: CASSLNLDGSWNQPQHF
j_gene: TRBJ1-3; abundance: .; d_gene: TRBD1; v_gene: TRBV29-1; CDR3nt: TGCAGCGCCGCGGACAGGGACCGGCACACCATATATTTT; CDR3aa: CSAADRDRHTIYF
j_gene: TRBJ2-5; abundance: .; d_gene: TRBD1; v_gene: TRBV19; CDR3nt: TGTGCCAGTAGTCTGTGGACAGGGGAGCAAGAGACCCAGTACTTC; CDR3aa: CASSLWTGEQETQYF
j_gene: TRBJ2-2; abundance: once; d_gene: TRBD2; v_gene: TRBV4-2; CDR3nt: TGTGCCAGCAGCCAAGGCCTAGCGGGGCCTACCGGGGAGCTGTTTTTT; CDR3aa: CASSQGLAGPTGELFF
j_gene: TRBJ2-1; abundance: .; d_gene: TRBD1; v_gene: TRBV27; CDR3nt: TGTGCCAGCAGTTTAAGCCCCGGGACAGGGACACATGAGCAGTTCTTC; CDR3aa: CASSLSPGTGTHEQFF
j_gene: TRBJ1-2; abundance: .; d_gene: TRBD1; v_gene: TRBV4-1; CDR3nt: TGCGCCAGCAGCCAAGATGACGGGACAGGGGGCAGCTACTATGGCTACACCTTC; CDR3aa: CASSQDDGTGGSYYGYTF
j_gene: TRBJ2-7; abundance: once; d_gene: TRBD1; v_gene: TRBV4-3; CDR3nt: TGCGCCAGCAGCCAAGATCACTTTCTATTGGGACAGGGCGGGTACGAGCAGTACTTC; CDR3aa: CASSQDHFLLGQGGYEQYF
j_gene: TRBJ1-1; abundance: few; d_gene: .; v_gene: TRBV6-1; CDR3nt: TGTGCCAGCAGTGAAGTGGCAGAAGCTTTCTTT; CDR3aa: CASSEVAEAFF
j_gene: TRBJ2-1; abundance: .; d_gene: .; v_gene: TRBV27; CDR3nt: TGTGCCAGCAGTCCGTCGGCAGGGGAAATTTACAATGAGCAGTTCTTC; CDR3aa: CASSPSAGEIYNEQFF
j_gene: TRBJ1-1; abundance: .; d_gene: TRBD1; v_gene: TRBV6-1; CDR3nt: TGTGCCAGCGGACAGGGGGACACTGAAGCTTTCTTT; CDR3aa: CASGQGDTEAFF